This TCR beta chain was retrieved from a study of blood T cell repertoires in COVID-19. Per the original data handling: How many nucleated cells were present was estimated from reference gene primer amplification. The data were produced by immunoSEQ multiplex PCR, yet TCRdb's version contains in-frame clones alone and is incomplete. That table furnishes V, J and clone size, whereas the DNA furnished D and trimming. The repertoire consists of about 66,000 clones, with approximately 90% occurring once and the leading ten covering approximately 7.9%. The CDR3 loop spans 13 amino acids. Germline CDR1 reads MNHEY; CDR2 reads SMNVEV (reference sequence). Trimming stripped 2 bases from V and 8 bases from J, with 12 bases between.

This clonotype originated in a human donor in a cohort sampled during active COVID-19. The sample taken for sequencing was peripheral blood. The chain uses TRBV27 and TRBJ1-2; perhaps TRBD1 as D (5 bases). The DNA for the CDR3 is TGTGCCAGCAGTTTACTTGGGCAGGGAGGCTACACCTTC. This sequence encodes CASSLLGQGGYTF.